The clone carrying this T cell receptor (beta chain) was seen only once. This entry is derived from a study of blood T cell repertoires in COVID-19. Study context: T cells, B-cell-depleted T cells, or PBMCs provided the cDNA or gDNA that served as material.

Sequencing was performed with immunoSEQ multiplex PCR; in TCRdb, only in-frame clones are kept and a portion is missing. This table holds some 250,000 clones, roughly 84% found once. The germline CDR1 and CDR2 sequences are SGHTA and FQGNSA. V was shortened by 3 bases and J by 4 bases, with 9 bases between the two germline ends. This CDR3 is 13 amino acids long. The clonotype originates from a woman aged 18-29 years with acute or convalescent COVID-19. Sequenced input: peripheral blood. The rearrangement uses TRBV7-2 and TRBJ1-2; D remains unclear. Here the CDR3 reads CASSFGQIYGYTF. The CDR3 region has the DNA TGTGCCAGCAGCTTTGGGCAGATCTATGGCTACACCTTC.